This TCR beta chain was retrieved from a study of blood T cells in healthy people across ages. This CDR3 is 16 amino acids long. Trimming shortened V by 0 bases and J by 4 bases, and 16 bases separated the two germline ends. The use of a sample-barcoded 5' primer and a J-beta primer mix characterized a second PCR of 7 to 11 cycles. Using its own MiXCR run on the 5' RACE reads, TCRdb lists one record per CDR3 protein. The sample lists approximately 800,000 distinct CDR3 sequences, 55% to 70% seen once, with roughly 22% in the top ten. This clonotype is a singleton in its sample. Every donor contributed around 10 milliliters of peripheral blood by blood draw.

The sequenced sample was blood. The chain links TRBV12-3 or TRBV12-4 to TRBJ2-7; maybe TRBD1 (7 bases). The source is a man aged 30 to 39 in good health. The CDR3 DNA reads as TGTGCCAGCAGTTTAGCGCAGGGGGGTTACAGTTACGAGCAGTACTTC. Its translation: CASSLAQGGYSYEQYF.